This entry lists 29 T cell receptor beta chains sequenced from one sample in a study of shared clonotypes between healthy human individuals. Sequencing used immunoSEQ multiplex PCR; TCRdb keeps in-frame clones, though not all of them. The table includes millions of clones, 85% to 95% detected once. Positive CCR7 selection of CD45RO-negative cells yielded the naive CD8 cells, and terminally differentiated effector memory CD45RA+ cells were excluded. Sequencing used naive CD8+ T cells from PBMCs. Source of these receptors: a man between 18 and 29 years old in good health. Some clones in this sample may be carry-over from other donors' samples.

This clone was seen once. The identical CDR3 is also encoded by other nucleotide sequences in the sample. The rearrangement links TRBV4-1 to TRBJ2-7, with D possibly being TRBD2 (5 bases). V lost 1 base to trimming and J lost 2 bases, with 6 bases between them. The CDR3 is 13 residues long. Germline-derived CDR1 and CDR2 are MGHRA and YSYEKL. The CDR3 region is CASSQARAYEQYF. In nucleotides, the CDR3 is TGCGCCAGCAGCCAAGCGAGGGCCTACGAGCAGTACTTC.

The rearrangement uses TRBV29-1 and TRBJ2-1; 9 bases are shared with TRBD2. V was clipped by 0 bases and J by 8 bases; unmatched bases: 8. The CDR3 length is 15 residues. The germline CDR1 and CDR2 sequences are SQVTM and ANQGSEA. The CDR3 sequence: CSVEDDSGSVDEQFF. CDR3 coding DNA: TGCAGCGTTGAAGACGATAGCGGGAGTGTCGATGAGCAGTTCTTC.

The V and J genes are TRBV10-1 and TRBJ2-7; 9 bases match TRBD1. Trimming removed 4 bases from V and 7 bases from J; junction bases left unmatched: 8. CDR1 is WNHNN and CDR2 is SYGVQD in the germline V gene (reference sequence). The CDR3 consists of 14 residues. The CDR3 is CASSAGTGQSEQYF. For the CDR3, the DNA is TGCGCCAGCAGTGCCGGGACAGGGCAATCGGAGCAGTACTTC.

As DNA, the CDR3 is TGTGCCAGCGGCATAGGGAATCAGCCCCAGCATTTT. Its protein is CASGIGNQPQHF. V is TRBV5-6 and J is TRBJ1-5; no clear D gene. Trimming pared 7 bases from V and 4 bases from J, leaving 9 bases between. This CDR3 is 12 amino acids long. The germline V gene encodes CDR1 SGHDT and CDR2 YYEEEE. Full variable domain (remainder filled in from reference TRBV5-6 and TRBJ1-5): DAGVTQSPTHLIKTRGQQVTLRCSPKSGHDTVSWYQQALGQGPQFIFQYYEEEERQRGNFPDRFSGHQFPNYSSELNVNALLLGDSALYLCASGIGNQPQHFGDGTRLSIL.

CDR3 DNA sequence: TGTGCCAGCAGCTTGGGAAACCGGGAGAATGAGCAGTTCTTC. This codes for CASSLGNRENEQFF. The chain has TRBV5-4 and TRBJ2-1; TRBD2 is a possible D gene (6 bases). The germline V and J ends were trimmed by 0 bases and 7 bases, with 11 bases remaining between them. This CDR3 spans 14 amino acids. Germline values: CDR1 SGHNT, CDR2 YYREEE (reference sequence). Full variable domain (remainder filled in from reference TRBV5-4 and TRBJ2-1): ETGVTQSPTHLIKTRGQQVTLRCSSQSGHNTVSWYQQALGQGPQFIFQYYREEENGRGNFPPRFSGLQFPNYSSELNVNALELDDSALYLCASSLGNRENEQFFGPGTRLTVL.

The chain has TRBV5-4 and TRBJ2-2; no clear D. This CDR3 region has 13 residues. CDR1 is SGHNT, CDR2 YYREEE, per germline (reference sequence). V gave up 1 base and J gave up 5 bases, with 6 bases separating them. DNA for the CDR3: TGTGCCAGCAGCTTGATTAGGACCGGGGAGCTGTTTTTT. Translated, it gives CASSLIRTGELFF.

This sequence joins TRBV7-2 and TRBJ2-2; D is undetermined. With 6 bases removed from V and 4 bases from J, the gap between germline ends came to 21 bases. CDR1 SGHTA and CDR2 FQGNSA come from the germline V gene. This CDR3 has 17 residues. The CDR3 DNA reads TGTGCCAGCAGTTCCCGGCTAAACGAGAGAGGCACCGGGGAGCTGTTTTTT. Protein: CASSSRLNERGTGELFF. The full variable domain, rest sourced from reference TRBV7-2 and TRBJ2-2, is GAGVSQSPSNKVTEKGKDVELRCDPISGHTALYWYRQSLGQGLEFLIYFQGNSAPDKSGLPSDRFSAERTGGSVSTLTIQRTQQEDSAVYLCASSSRLNERGTGELFFGEGSRLTVL.

The chain uses TRBV5-1 and TRBJ1-3; no clear D gene. CDR1 and CDR2 (germline): SGHRS, YFSETQ. Deletions cut 0 bases from V and 3 bases from J, with 19 bases between. This CDR3 is built from 18 residues. The CDR3 loop is CASSLEEIGPLFGNTIYF. CDR3 in DNA: TGCGCCAGCAGCTTGGAAGAGATTGGACCTCTCTTTGGAAACACCATATATTTT.

The rearrangement joins TRBV5-6 to TRBJ2-2; maybe TRBD1 (5 bases). Per germline, CDR1 SGHDT and CDR2 YYEEEE. This CDR3 region has 16 residues. Trimming removed 5 bases from V and 0 bases from J, with 14 bases in between. CDR3 coding DNA: TGTGCCAGCAGTACGCGACAGACATCGAACACCGGGGAGCTGTTTTTT. Protein sequence: CASSTRQTSNTGELFF.

The gene calls are TRBV7-9 and TRBJ2-5; D might be TRBD2 (7 bases). V lost 5 bases and J lost 4, with 23 bases in between. Germline values: CDR1 SEHNR, CDR2 FQNEAQ (reference sequence). The CDR3 has 17 residues. The DNA for the CDR3 is TGTGCCAGCAGCCAAGCTAGGGGGAGGGATAACGGAGAGACCCAGTACTTC. Translated, it gives CASSQARGRDNGETQYF.

V and J are TRBV28 and TRBJ2-7; 9 nucleotides agree with TRBD1. The CDR3 sequence is 16 residues long. Trimming cost V 3 bases and J 1 base; bases outside gene matches: 7. Germline loops: CDR1 MDHEN, CDR2 SYDVKM. The CDR3 region is CASSFNPGTGSYEQYF. DNA for the CDR3: TGTGCCAGCAGTTTCAATCCCGGGACAGGGTCCTACGAGCAGTACTTC.

This chain connects TRBV2 to TRBJ1-1; D not certain. Trimming shortened V by 1 base and J by 0 bases, and 9 bases separated the two germline ends. Germline V gives CDR1 SNHLY, CDR2 FYNNEI. There are 15 residues in the CDR3. CDR3 nucleotide sequence: TGTGCCAGCAGTGAAGATGGCCCCCTGAACACTGAAGCTTTCTTT. This translates into CASSEDGPLNTEAFF.

This chain joins TRBV7-6 and TRBJ2-7; 9 bases are a match to TRBD2. Unmatched junction bases numbered 14, after V lost 2 bases and J lost 6 bases. The CDR3 runs 17 residues. CDR1 is SGHVS, CDR2 FNYEAQ, per germline. The CDR3 region is CASSLIYGGRAFGEQYF. The CDR3, as DNA: TGTGCCAGCAGCTTAATCTATGGCGGGAGGGCTTTCGGCGAGCAGTACTTC. Filled out from reference TRBV7-6 and TRBJ2-7, the complete variable domain reads GAGVSQSPRYKVTKRGQDVALRCDPISGHVSLYWYRQALGQGPEFLTYFNYEAQQDKSGLPNDRFSAERPEGSISTLTIQRTEQRDSAMYRCASSLIYGGRAFGEQYFGPGTRLTVT.

The chain recombines TRBV5-1 with TRBJ2-7; TRBD2 is a possible D gene (5 bases). CDR3 length: 14 amino acids. V was clipped by 5 bases and J by 6 bases, with 18 bases between them. Germline CDR1 is SGHRS and CDR2 is YFSETQ. The CDR3 reads CASSPWRLASEQYF. In DNA, the CDR3 is TGCGCCAGCAGTCCTTGGAGGCTAGCCAGCGAGCAGTACTTC.

About this clone itself: Other nucleotide sequences in the sample specify the same CDR3. V gene TRBV27 combines with J gene TRBJ2-2, with D unclear. CDR3 length: 12 residues. Trimming shortened V by 2 bases and J by 7 bases, and 5 bases separated the two germline ends. Germline-derived CDR1 and CDR2 are MNHEY and SMNVEV (reference sequence). The CDR3 region has the DNA TGTGCCAGCAGTTTAGGGTTCGGGGAGCTGTTTTTT. This sequence encodes CASSLGFGELFF.

This clone appeared a single time. The gene calls are TRBV6-5 and TRBJ2-5; TRBD2 matches 9 bases. The germline CDR1 and CDR2 sequences are MNHEY and SVGAGI. V lost 5 bases to trimming and J lost 5 bases; unmatched junction nucleotides: 9. The CDR3 is made up of 15 amino acids. The CDR3 bases are TGTGCCAGCAGTACCTTAGCGGGAGCACGGGAGACCCAGTACTTC. Translated: CASSTLAGARETQYF.

This clone was observed once. The chain is built from TRBV28 and TRBJ1-1; 8 bases match TRBD1. The germline V gene has CDR1 MDHEN and CDR2 SYDVKM. CDR3 length: 14 amino acids. V lost 7 bases and J lost 5; bases outside the gene matches: 9. The CDR3 here is CASMSGHRGTEAFF. DNA of the CDR3: TGTGCCAGCATGTCGGGCCACAGGGGGACTGAAGCTTTCTTT.

CDR3 bases: TGTGCCAGCTCACACGGACAGGCCGGAGATACGCAGTATTTT. It is translated as CASSHGQAGDTQYF. The V and J genes are TRBV18 and TRBJ2-3; 7 bases line up with TRBD1. Trimming cost V 4 bases and J 5 bases; bases outside gene matches: 6. This CDR3 has 14 amino acids. CDR1 is KGHSH and CDR2 is LQKENI in the germline V gene.

The V and J genes are TRBV11-2 and TRBJ2-7; D is tentatively TRBD1 or TRBD2 (6 bases each). The CDR3 loop spans 15 amino acids. Germline lookup yields CDR1 SGHAT and CDR2 FQNNGV. Trimming pared 5 bases from V and 6 bases from J, leaving 20 bases between. The CDR3 is CASSPEWGAYAEQYF. DNA of the CDR3: TGTGCCAGCAGCCCGGAGTGGGGGGCGTATGCCGAGCAGTACTTC.

The chain combines TRBV5-6 with TRBJ2-1; 7 bases fit TRBD1. Germline lookup yields CDR1 SGHDT and CDR2 YYEEEE. The CDR3 has 15 amino acids. After removal of 4 bases from V and 4 bases from J, the junction contained 8 bases not matched to a gene. CDR3: CASSTAQDRYNEQFF. In DNA form, the CDR3 reads TGTGCCAGCAGCACCGCCCAGGACAGGTACAATGAGCAGTTCTTC.

V and J are TRBV7-6 and TRBJ2-7; D ambiguous. With 5 bases removed from V and 2 bases from J, the gap between germline ends came to 13 bases. CDR3 size: 14 residues. Looked up from germline, CDR1 is SGHVS and CDR2 is FNYEAQ. CDR3 region: CASSLTTAAYEQYF. The CDR3, as DNA: TGTGCCAGCAGCCTAACAACAGCCGCCTACGAGCAGTACTTC. Full variable domain (outside the CDR3, taken from reference TRBV7-6 and TRBJ2-7): GAGVSQSPRYKVTKRGQDVALRCDPISGHVSLYWYRQALGQGPEFLTYFNYEAQQDKSGLPNDRFSAERPEGSISTLTIQRTEQRDSAMYRCASSLTTAAYEQYFGPGTRLTVT.

Points on this clone: Other DNA sequences in this specimen translate into the identical CDR3. The chain is built from TRBV27 and TRBJ1-1; D is uncertain. CDR3 length: 12 residues. Germline V gene lookup returns CDR1 MNHEY and CDR2 SMNVEV (reference sequence). V was clipped by 5 bases and J by 0 bases, with 4 bases between them. CDR3 in amino acids: CASSSMNTEAFF. The CDR3 DNA reads TGTGCCAGCAGTAGCATGAACACTGAAGCTTTCTTT.

V gene TRBV7-6 combines with J gene TRBJ2-7, with D possibly TRBD2 on 7 matching bases. CDR3 length equals 14 residues. With 1 base removed from V and 6 bases from J, the gap between germline ends came to 13 bases. Germline CDR1 and CDR2: SGHVS and FNYEAQ. Here the CDR3 DNA reads TGTGCCAGCAGCTTAGGAGGGGGGGATTCCGAGCAGTACTTC. It encodes CASSLGGGDSEQYF.

V usage is TRBV6-5 and J usage is TRBJ1-2, with D hard to call. CDR3 length: 15 amino acids. The germline V gene encodes CDR1 MNHEY and CDR2 SVGAGI. Trimming took 2 bases from V and 4 from J, leaving 14 bases between them. The CDR3 sequence: CASSYGLGGVYGYTF. The CDR3 DNA is TGTGCCAGCAGTTACGGTCTTGGCGGCGTCTATGGCTACACCTTC.

The gene calls are TRBV28 and TRBJ2-4; the D gene could be TRBD1 or TRBD2 (5 bases each). CDR3 length: 15 amino acids. The V end lost 6 bases, the J end lost 2 bases, and 14 bases lay between the germline ends. CDR1 is MDHEN, CDR2 SYDVKM, per germline. The CDR3 loop reads CASSKRTGPKNIQYF. The CDR3 DNA sequence: TGTGCCAGCAGCAAGAGGACGGGACCCAAAAACATTCAGTACTTC. Based on the CDR3 plus reference TRBV28 and TRBJ2-4, the full variable domain is DVKVTQSSRYLVKRTGEKVFLECVQDMDHENMFWYRQDPGLGLRLIYFSYDVKMKEKGDIPEGYSVSREKKERFSLILESASTNQTSMYLCASSKRTGPKNIQYFGAGTRLSVL.

The chain links TRBV5-4 to TRBJ2-2, with D possibly being TRBD2 (5 bases). CDR3 size: 14 residues. V dropped 2 bases and J dropped 2 bases, with 7 bases sitting between them. CDR1 is SGHNT and CDR2 is YYREEE in the germline V gene (reference sequence). The CDR3 nucleotides read TGTGCCAGCAGCTTCCGACTAAACACCGGGGAGCTGTTTTTT. It specifies CASSFRLNTGELFF.

The chain carries TRBV14 and TRBJ2-1; D remains ambiguous. This CDR3 is built from 12 residues. The germline CDR1 and CDR2 sequences are SGHDN and FVKESK. V was pared by 0 bases and J by 7 bases, with 4 bases between. The CDR3 protein is CASSQERNEQFF. In DNA, the CDR3 is TGTGCCAGCAGCCAAGAAAGGAATGAGCAGTTCTTC. The full variable domain, with the rest looked up from reference TRBV14 and TRBJ2-1, is EAGVTQFPSHSVIEKGQTVTLRCDPISGHDNLYWYRRVMGKEIKFLLHFVKESKQDESGMPNNRFLAERTGGTYSTLKVQPAELEDSGVYFCASSQERNEQFFGPGTRLTVL.

This chain connects TRBV7-2 to TRBJ2-7, with 13 nucleotides matching TRBD2. Germline-derived CDR1 and CDR2 are SGHTA and FQGNSA. The CDR3 loop spans 14 amino acids. V was clipped by 3 bases and J by 6 bases; unmatched bases: 2. The CDR3 DNA reads TGTGCCAGCAGCTTCGGGACTAGCGGGACCGAGCAGTACTTC. It specifies CASSFGTSGTEQYF.

Only one count was recorded for this clone. Its ends do not fully match the called genes, so a read error is possible. The V gene is TRBV4-3, the J gene TRBJ2-1; TRBD1 is a possible D gene (5 bases). CDR3 length equals 11 residues. Germline lookup yields CDR1 LGHNA and CDR2 YSLEER. This chain's CDR3 is CASRQGVEQFF. The CDR3 DNA sequence: TGCGCCAGCAGACAAGGGGTTGAGCAGTTCTTC.